These T cell receptor beta chains were read from a single sample in a study of T cell changes during pregnancy in multiple sclerosis. Sequencing was performed with immunoSEQ multiplex PCR; in TCRdb, only in-frame clones are kept and a portion is missing. The sample shows tens of thousands of clones, 93% of them seen only once. The material was peripheral blood, obtained in the second trimester of pregnancy. These receptor sequences come from a female donor in good health, enrolled as a control in a pregnancy study. The CDR3 runs from the conserved cysteine through the conserved F or W. The order of the fields is V gene, J gene, D gene, clone size, CDR3 protein, CDR3 DNA. The D gene is left open where the match is weak. Not all rows give a size; the values are once, few, many and, for expanded clones, a class.

v_gene: TRBV6-1; j_gene: TRBJ2-2; d_gene: TRBD1; abundance: -; CDR3aa: CASRETGSTGELFF; CDR3nt: TGTGCCAGCAGAGAGACAGGGTCCACCGGGGAGCTGTTTTTT
v_gene: TRBV6-4; j_gene: TRBJ1-2; d_gene: TRBD1; abundance: once; CDR3aa: CASSDSGQGAGGYTF; CDR3nt: TGTGCCAGCAGTGACTCCGGACAGGGGGCAGGGGGCTACACCTTC
v_gene: TRBV18; j_gene: TRBJ2-3; d_gene: TRBD2; abundance: -; CDR3aa: CASSPGLAGGSTDTQYF; CDR3nt: TGTGCCAGCTCACCGGGACTAGCGGGGGGGAGCACAGATACGCAGTATTTT
v_gene: TRBV18; j_gene: TRBJ2-3; d_gene: -; abundance: -; CDR3aa: CASSPPSINTQYF; CDR3nt: TGTGCCAGCTCACCCCCTAGTATAAATACGCAGTATTTT
v_gene: TRBV12-5; j_gene: TRBJ1-2; d_gene: -; abundance: -; CDR3aa: CASGLVLGPSDFYGYTF; CDR3nt: TGTGCTAGTGGTTTGGTACTGGGGCCTTCAGATTTCTATGGCTACACCTTC
v_gene: TRBV9; j_gene: TRBJ1-1; d_gene: -; abundance: -; CDR3aa: CASSHDGESRMNTEAFF; CDR3nt: TGTGCCAGCAGCCACGATGGGGAGAGTCGAATGAACACTGAAGCTTTCTTT
v_gene: TRBV7-2; j_gene: TRBJ2-7; d_gene: TRBD2; abundance: -; CDR3aa: CASSSQTSGGGRWYF; CDR3nt: TGTGCCAGCAGCTCCCAGACTAGCGGGGGGGGGCGGTGGTACTTC
v_gene: TRBV9; j_gene: TRBJ1-5; d_gene: TRBD1; abundance: once; CDR3aa: CASSVGPGGQGQPQHF; CDR3nt: TGTGCCAGCAGCGTAGGTCCAGGGGGCCAAGGTCAGCCCCAGCATTTT
v_gene: TRBV2; j_gene: TRBJ2-1; d_gene: TRBD2; abundance: -; CDR3aa: CATNGGGESYNEQFF; CDR3nt: TGTGCCACAAACGGCGGGGGGGAATCCTACAATGAGCAGTTCTTC
v_gene: TRBV30; j_gene: TRBJ2-1; d_gene: -; abundance: -; CDR3aa: CAWSDVQSSYNEQFF; CDR3nt: TGTGCCTGGAGTGATGTACAAAGCTCCTACAATGAGCAGTTCTTC
v_gene: TRBV18; j_gene: TRBJ1-2; d_gene: TRBD1; abundance: -; CDR3aa: CASSPQRTGGNYGYTF; CDR3nt: TGTGCCAGCTCACCTCAGCGGACAGGGGGGAACTATGGCTACACCTTC
v_gene: TRBV27; j_gene: TRBJ2-2; d_gene: -; abundance: -; CDR3aa: CASSRETGTGELFF; CDR3nt: TGTGCCAGCAGTAGAGAGACAGGCACCGGGGAGCTGTTTTTT
v_gene: TRBV13; j_gene: TRBJ1-2; d_gene: -; abundance: once; CDR3aa: CASSLQISYGYTF; CDR3nt: TGTGCCAGCAGTTTACAGATCTCCTATGGCTACACCTTC
v_gene: TRBV30; j_gene: TRBJ2-7; d_gene: -; abundance: -; CDR3aa: CAWRVPGRYEQYF; CDR3nt: TGTGCCTGGAGGGTACCGGGTCGGTACGAGCAGTACTTC
v_gene: TRBV7-6; j_gene: TRBJ2-5; d_gene: -; abundance: -; CDR3aa: CASSLAGGAQETQYF; CDR3nt: TGTGCCAGCAGCTTAGCGGGGGGGGCCCAAGAGACCCAGTACTTC
v_gene: TRBV29-1; j_gene: TRBJ1-2; d_gene: -; abundance: once; CDR3aa: CSVAAGLMNYGYTF; CDR3nt: TGCAGCGTTGCTGCAGGGTTAATGAACTATGGCTACACCTTC
v_gene: TRBV23-1; j_gene: TRBJ1-1; d_gene: -; abundance: once; CDR3aa: CASSQSLGPEAFF; CDR3nt: TGCGCCAGCAGTCAATCTCTGGGGCCTGAAGCTTTCTTT
v_gene: TRBV9; j_gene: TRBJ1-1; d_gene: -; abundance: -; CDR3aa: CASSPTGPGDTEAFF; CDR3nt: TGTGCCAGCAGCCCCACGGGTCCCGGCGACACTGAAGCTTTCTTT
v_gene: TRBV12-5; j_gene: TRBJ1-5; d_gene: -; abundance: once; CDR3aa: CASGSGEGVMGNQPQHF; CDR3nt: TGTGCTAGTGGTTCTGGGGAGGGAGTGATGGGCAATCAGCCCCAGCATTTT
v_gene: TRBV6-1; j_gene: TRBJ1-4; d_gene: TRBD1; abundance: -; CDR3aa: CASSGTGTNEKLFF; CDR3nt: TGTGCCAGCAGTGGGACAGGGACTAATGAAAAACTGTTTTTT
v_gene: TRBV19; j_gene: TRBJ2-2; d_gene: TRBD2; abundance: -; CDR3aa: CASTWGTLAGVTGELFF; CDR3nt: TGTGCCAGCACCTGGGGGACGCTAGCGGGGGTTACCGGGGAGCTGTTTTTT
v_gene: TRBV30; j_gene: TRBJ2-1; d_gene: -; abundance: -; CDR3aa: CAWRHQANEQFF; CDR3nt: TGTGCCTGGAGGCACCAGGCCAATGAGCAGTTCTTC
v_gene: TRBV9; j_gene: TRBJ2-2; d_gene: -; abundance: -; CDR3aa: CASSTARGGPNTGELFF; CDR3nt: TGTGCCAGCAGCACAGCGAGGGGGGGGCCGAACACCGGGGAGCTGTTTTTT
v_gene: TRBV5-1; j_gene: TRBJ1-2; d_gene: -; abundance: -; CDR3aa: CASSLGSEAPTYGYTF; CDR3nt: TGCGCCAGCAGCTTGGGTTCGGAGGCCCCCACCTATGGCTACACCTTC
v_gene: TRBV7-2; j_gene: TRBJ2-1; d_gene: TRBD2; abundance: -; CDR3aa: CASSRSPGGANEQFF; CDR3nt: TGTGCCAGCAGCCGATCCCCGGGGGGGGCGAATGAGCAGTTCTTC
v_gene: TRBV6-5; j_gene: TRBJ1-6; d_gene: -; abundance: -; CDR3aa: CASRQGENSPLHF; CDR3nt: TGTGCCAGCAGGCAGGGCGAAAATTCACCCCTCCACTTT